This T cell receptor (beta chain) derives from a study of identical twins. This CDR3 comprises 17 residues. Germline lookup yields CDR1 ENHRY and CDR2 SYGVKD. Trimming took 5 bases from V and 4 from J, leaving 23 bases between them. It was template switching that added a universal primer site, and there were unique molecular identifiers on the cDNA. One entry per CDR3 protein results from TCRdb running MiXCR on the 5' RACE reads. The sample has some 200,000 distinct CDR3 sequences, around 8.1% seen once. This sample was shared with a second study, whose subject was yellow fever vaccine responses in identical twins.

The origin of this receptor is a woman aged 18-35 years in good health. This chain links TRBV10-3 with TRBJ1-2; D ambiguous. The sequencing input was memory (CD45RO+) T cells sorted from blood. CDR3 loop: CAISLRASTPPFYGYTF. As DNA, the CDR3 is TGTGCCATCAGTCTAAGGGCCTCGACACCGCCTTTCTATGGCTACACCTTC.